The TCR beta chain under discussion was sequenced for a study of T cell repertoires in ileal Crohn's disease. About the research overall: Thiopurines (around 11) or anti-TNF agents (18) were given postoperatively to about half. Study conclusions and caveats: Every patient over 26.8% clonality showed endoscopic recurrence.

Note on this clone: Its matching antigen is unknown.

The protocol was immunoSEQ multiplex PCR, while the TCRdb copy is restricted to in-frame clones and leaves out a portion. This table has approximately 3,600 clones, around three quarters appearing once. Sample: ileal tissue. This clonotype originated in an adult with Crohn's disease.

The CDR3 nucleotides read TGCGCCAGCAAACAACAGGGGGCGACGAATGAAAAACTGTTTTTT. This encodes CASKQQGATNEKLFF. The J gene is TRBJ1-4, the V gene TRBV5-1, with 9 positions matching TRBD1. Trimming removed 6 bases from V and 5 bases from J; junction bases left unmatched: 8. The germline V gene has CDR1 SGHRS and CDR2 YFSETQ. The CDR3 is made up of 15 amino acids.